This entry is about one T cell receptor (beta chain). Its antigen is not known. The data originate from a study of vaccination and CD4 T cells after COVID-19. Treatment here: roughly 11-day PBMC culture with coronavirus spike peptide pools or control peptides (ViraFEST assay). The assay that was used to sequence DNA from cultured CD4+ T cells was the Oncomine TCR Beta short-read assay. TCRdb called the PCR reads again in MiXCR, with one record for every CDR3 protein. The data show around 13,000 distinct CDR3 sequences, over 60% seen once. CDR3 length equals 16 residues. Looked up from germline, CDR1 is SGHTA and CDR2 is FQGNSA. V dropped 1 base and J dropped 9; count of bases not matched to a gene: 9.

The sequenced sample was CD4+ T cells from blood, cultured in vitro, obtained before SARS-CoV-2 vaccination. This receptor was taken from a human donor who had recovered from COVID-19. The chain is built from TRBV7-2 and TRBJ2-1; 10 bases align to TRBD2. The CDR3 reads CASSLVPSGSKGEQFF. The CDR3 nucleotides are TGTGCCAGCAGCTTAGTTCCTAGCGGGAGTAAAGGTGAGCAGTTCTTC. Combining the CDR3 with reference TRBV7-2 and TRBJ2-1 gives the whole variable domain GAGVSQSPSNKVTEKGKDVELRCDPISGHTALYWYRQSLGQGLEFLIYFQGNSAPDKSGLPSDRFSAERTGGSVSTLTIQRTQQEDSAVYLCASSLVPSGSKGEQFFGPGTRLTVL.